Listed below are T cell receptor beta chains from one sample, sequenced in a study of CD8 T cells in Susac syndrome. TCRdb ran MiXCR on the immunoSEQ multiplex PCR reads and lists one entry per CDR3 protein. The table shows around 80,000 distinct CDR3 sequences, with around 93% occurring only once. The specimen sequenced was CD8+ T cells from PBMCs. These receptors were collected from a human donor with Susac syndrome. Each CDR3 is given with its conserved first and last residue. D genes are given only for firm matches. Only part of the rows carry a size: once, few, many, or a class if the clone is expanded.

v_call: TRBV28
j_call: TRBJ2-5
clone_size: -
d_call: -
cdr3_aa: CASSFRAAYKETQYF
cdr3_nt: TGTGCCAGCAGTTTCAGAGCGGCATACAAAGAGACCCAGTACTTC

v_call: TRBV9
j_call: TRBJ2-2
clone_size: -
d_call: -
cdr3_aa: CASSVVDSFNTGELFF
cdr3_nt: TGTGCCAGCAGCGTAGTTGACAGTTTTAACACCGGGGAGCTGTTTTTT

v_call: TRBV4-1
j_call: TRBJ1-1
clone_size: once
d_call: -
cdr3_aa: CASSQVRKDGLMNTEAFF
cdr3_nt: TGCGCCAGCAGCCAAGTGAGGAAGGATGGTCTCATGAACACTGAAGCTTTCTTT

v_call: TRBV28
j_call: TRBJ2-2
clone_size: -
d_call: -
cdr3_aa: CASSLIWGGELFF
cdr3_nt: TGTGCCAGCAGTTTAATCTGGGGCGGGGAGCTGTTTTTT

v_call: TRBV27
j_call: TRBJ2-3
clone_size: -
d_call: -
cdr3_aa: CASSLSSLGTDTQYF
cdr3_nt: TGTGCCAGCAGTTTATCGAGCCTCGGCACAGATACGCAGTATTTT

v_call: TRBV4-1
j_call: TRBJ2-1
clone_size: -
d_call: TRBD2
cdr3_aa: CASSQDRRLAGVRGHEQFF
cdr3_nt: TGCGCCAGCAGCCAAGATAGGAGACTAGCGGGAGTAAGGGGCCATGAGCAGTTCTTC

v_call: TRBV9
j_call: TRBJ2-3
clone_size: -
d_call: TRBD2
cdr3_aa: CASSARTSALRDTQYF
cdr3_nt: TGTGCCAGCAGCGCTAGGACTAGCGCCCTAAGGGATACGCAGTATTTT

v_call: TRBV3-1
j_call: TRBJ1-1
clone_size: -
d_call: -
cdr3_aa: CASSQVTGDTEAFF
cdr3_nt: TGTGCCAGCAGCCAAGTAACAGGCGACACTGAAGCTTTCTTT

v_call: TRBV15
j_call: TRBJ2-5
clone_size: -
d_call: -
cdr3_aa: CATSNRVGETQYF
cdr3_nt: TGTGCCACCAGCAACAGGGTTGGAGAGACCCAGTACTTC

v_call: TRBV29-1
j_call: TRBJ1-3
clone_size: -
d_call: -
cdr3_aa: CSARKSALSGNTIYF
cdr3_nt: TGCAGCGCTAGAAAGTCGGCCCTCTCTGGAAACACCATATATTTT

v_call: TRBV30
j_call: TRBJ1-2
clone_size: -
d_call: TRBD1
cdr3_aa: CAWGGLDRGDGYTF
cdr3_nt: TGTGCCTGGGGGGGCCTGGACAGGGGCGATGGCTACACCTTC

v_call: TRBV18
j_call: TRBJ2-1
clone_size: -
d_call: TRBD1
cdr3_aa: CASSARTFGQGEGEQFF
cdr3_nt: TGTGCCAGCTCAGCTAGAACGTTCGGACAGGGTGAGGGTGAGCAGTTCTTC

v_call: TRBV2
j_call: TRBJ2-1
clone_size: -
d_call: TRBD2
cdr3_aa: CASSDSGAVHNEQFF
cdr3_nt: TGTGCCAGCAGTGATAGCGGGGCGGTCCACAATGAGCAGTTCTTC

v_call: TRBV27
j_call: TRBJ1-4
clone_size: -
d_call: -
cdr3_aa: CASSPSATNEKLFF
cdr3_nt: TGTGCCAGCAGTCCCTCGGCAACTAATGAAAAACTGTTTTTT

v_call: TRBV6-1
j_call: TRBJ2-3
clone_size: -
d_call: TRBD2
cdr3_aa: CASSPAGVPSTDTQYF
cdr3_nt: TGTGCCAGCAGTCCAGCGGGGGTCCCCTCCACAGATACGCAGTATTTT

v_call: TRBV7-2
j_call: TRBJ2-1
clone_size: -
d_call: -
cdr3_aa: CASSLGSRGNEQFF
cdr3_nt: TGTGCCAGCAGCTTAGGGTCTAGGGGTAATGAGCAGTTCTTC

v_call: TRBV2
j_call: TRBJ2-7
clone_size: -
d_call: -
cdr3_aa: CASSTSTSGRLSSYEQYF
cdr3_nt: -

v_call: TRBV27
j_call: TRBJ2-1
clone_size: once
d_call: TRBD2
cdr3_aa: CASRARKRGIYNEQFF
cdr3_nt: TGTGCCAGCAGGGCCCGGAAGCGGGGGATATACAATGAGCAGTTCTTC

v_call: TRBV20-1
j_call: TRBJ2-1
clone_size: -
d_call: TRBD2
cdr3_aa: CSATLIAGVYEQFF
cdr3_nt: TGCAGTGCTACATTAATAGCGGGAGTGTATGAGCAGTTCTTC

v_call: TRBV3-1
j_call: TRBJ2-5
clone_size: -
d_call: -
cdr3_aa: CASSQPGTRIWQTQYF
cdr3_nt: TGTGCCAGCAGCCAACCCGGGACAAGGATCTGGCAGACCCAGTACTTC

v_call: TRBV7-8
j_call: TRBJ2-3
clone_size: -
d_call: -
cdr3_aa: CASSSQFYPPSSRTDTQYF
cdr3_nt: TGTGCCAGCAGCTCCCAGTTCTACCCACCCTCTTCCCGCACAGATACGCAGTATTTT

v_call: TRBV18
j_call: TRBJ2-1
clone_size: -
d_call: TRBD1
cdr3_aa: CASSTGVGYFNEQFF
cdr3_nt: TGTGCCAGCTCGACAGGGGTCGGTTACTTCAATGAGCAGTTCTTC

v_call: TRBV28
j_call: TRBJ1-1
clone_size: once
d_call: TRBD1
cdr3_aa: CASREGGENTEAFF
cdr3_nt: TGTGCCAGCAGGGAAGGGGGCGAGAACACTGAAGCTTTCTTT

v_call: TRBV7-3
j_call: TRBJ2-1
clone_size: -
d_call: -
cdr3_aa: CASSLYAGSEPEQFF
cdr3_nt: TGTGCCAGCAGCTTATATGCAGGGTCTGAACCCGAGCAGTTCTTC

v_call: TRBV5-1
j_call: TRBJ2-1
clone_size: -
d_call: -
cdr3_aa: CASSSRALESNEQFF
cdr3_nt: TGCGCCAGCAGCTCCCGGGCCCTGGAGTCCAATGAGCAGTTCTTC

v_call: TRBV27
j_call: TRBJ2-1
clone_size: -
d_call: -
cdr3_aa: CASSSLDSENRQGGSYNEQFF
cdr3_nt: TGTGCCAGCAGTTCCCTAGACTCAGAAAACCGACAGGGAGGGTCCTACAATGAGCAGTTCTTC

v_call: TRBV5-1
j_call: TRBJ1-1
clone_size: -
d_call: TRBD1
cdr3_aa: CASSLMRGPGTEAFF
cdr3_nt: TGCGCCAGCAGCTTAATGAGGGGGCCGGGGACTGAAGCTTTCTTT

v_call: TRBV5-8
j_call: TRBJ2-7
clone_size: -
d_call: -
cdr3_aa: CASSPGQPYEQYF
cdr3_nt: TGTGCCAGCAGCCCAGGACAGCCCTACGAGCAGTACTTC

v_call: TRBV5-1
j_call: TRBJ2-5
clone_size: -
d_call: -
cdr3_aa: CASSLERYQETQYF
cdr3_nt: TGCGCCAGCAGCTTGGAGCGTTACCAAGAGACCCAGTACTTC

v_call: TRBV5-1
j_call: TRBJ2-3
clone_size: once
d_call: -
cdr3_aa: CASSSPGFPSTQYF
cdr3_nt: TGCGCCAGCAGCTCCCCGGGCTTCCCCTCAACGCAGTATTTT

v_call: TRBV18
j_call: TRBJ2-2
clone_size: -
d_call: TRBD1
cdr3_aa: CASWGQGDTGELFF
cdr3_nt: TGTGCCAGCTGGGGACAGGGAGACACCGGGGAGCTGTTTTTT

v_call: TRBV9
j_call: TRBJ2-3
clone_size: -
d_call: TRBD2
cdr3_aa: CASSARGLAGGTDTQYF
cdr3_nt: TGTGCCAGCAGCGCCCGGGGACTAGCGGGGGGCACAGATACGCAGTATTTT

v_call: TRBV19
j_call: TRBJ1-2
clone_size: once
d_call: -
cdr3_aa: CASSPLVTATYGYTF
cdr3_nt: TGTGCCAGTAGTCCCCTCGTGACAGCGACTTATGGCTACACCTTC

v_call: TRBV6-5
j_call: TRBJ1-4
clone_size: -
d_call: -
cdr3_aa: CASSYSPGAGEKLFF
cdr3_nt: TGTGCCAGCAGTTACTCCCCGGGGGCAGGGGAAAAACTGTTTTTT

v_call: TRBV28
j_call: TRBJ2-1
clone_size: -
d_call: TRBD2
cdr3_aa: CASRPGGSYNEQFF
cdr3_nt: TGTGCCAGCAGGCCGGGAGGCTCCTACAATGAGCAGTTCTTC

v_call: TRBV9
j_call: TRBJ1-6
clone_size: -
d_call: TRBD1
cdr3_aa: CASRKDRGNNSPLHF
cdr3_nt: TGTGCCAGCAGAAAGGACAGGGGTAACAATTCACCCCTCCACTTT

v_call: TRBV28
j_call: TRBJ2-2
clone_size: -
d_call: -
cdr3_aa: CATRNRLDAGELFF
cdr3_nt: TGTGCCACCCGGAACAGGCTTGATGCCGGGGAGCTGTTTTTT

v_call: TRBV6-1
j_call: TRBJ2-7
clone_size: -
d_call: -
cdr3_aa: CASREGQISYEQYF
cdr3_nt: TGTGCCAGCAGGGAGGGACAGATCTCCTACGAGCAGTACTTC

v_call: TRBV6-1
j_call: TRBJ1-2
clone_size: few
d_call: TRBD1
cdr3_aa: CASSQTGGSNYGYTF
cdr3_nt: TGTGCCAGCAGTCAGACAGGGGGAAGCAACTATGGCTACACCTTC

v_call: TRBV21-1
j_call: TRBJ2-3
clone_size: -
d_call: -
cdr3_aa: CASSPSGRWQYF
cdr3_nt: TGTGCCAGCAGCCCTAGCGGGAGGTGGCAGTATTTT

v_call: TRBV5-1
j_call: TRBJ2-7
clone_size: -
d_call: -
cdr3_aa: CASSQTRGSPSYEQYF
cdr3_nt: TGCGCCAGCAGCCAGACTCGGGGGTCCCCCTCCTACGAGCAGTACTTC

v_call: TRBV7-9
j_call: TRBJ1-2
clone_size: -
d_call: -
cdr3_aa: CASSFKSPMPYGYTF
cdr3_nt: TGTGCCAGCAGCTTCAAATCTCCTATGCCCTATGGCTACACCTTC

v_call: TRBV7-2
j_call: TRBJ1-2
clone_size: -
d_call: -
cdr3_aa: CASSKQGSYGYTF
cdr3_nt: TGTGCCAGCAGCAAGCAGGGGTCCTATGGCTACACCTTC

v_call: TRBV4-2
j_call: TRBJ2-1
clone_size: -
d_call: -
cdr3_aa: CASSHALGSEQFF
cdr3_nt: TGTGCCAGCAGCCACGCGTTGGGGTCTGAGCAGTTCTTC

v_call: TRBV2
j_call: TRBJ2-1
clone_size: -
d_call: -
cdr3_aa: CASKGFANNEQFF
cdr3_nt: TGTGCCAGCAAAGGCTTTGCGAACAATGAGCAGTTCTTC

v_call: TRBV14
j_call: TRBJ2-7
clone_size: -
d_call: -
cdr3_aa: CASSPFPGRGDEQYF
cdr3_nt: TGTGCCAGCAGCCCCTTCCCGGGCAGGGGTGACGAGCAGTACTTC

v_call: TRBV3-1
j_call: TRBJ2-7
clone_size: -
d_call: TRBD1
cdr3_aa: CASSQDYRGSYEQYF
cdr3_nt: TGTGCCAGCAGCCAAGATTACAGGGGCTCCTACGAGCAGTACTTC

v_call: TRBV5-1
j_call: TRBJ2-7
clone_size: -
d_call: -
cdr3_aa: CASSHTERSYEQYF
cdr3_nt: TGCGCCAGCAGCCACACAGAGCGATCCTACGAGCAGTACTTC

v_call: TRBV6-2/TRBV6-3
j_call: TRBJ1-1
clone_size: -
d_call: TRBD1
cdr3_aa: CASSYSAGGRGTEAFF
cdr3_nt: TGTGCCAGCAGTTACTCGGCAGGGGGGCGAGGTACTGAAGCTTTCTTT

v_call: TRBV6-4
j_call: TRBJ1-2
clone_size: -
d_call: -
cdr3_aa: CASSDSSRGRSYGYTF
cdr3_nt: TGTGCCAGCAGTGACTCGAGTCGGGGGCGCAGCTATGGCTACACCTTC

v_call: TRBV4-3
j_call: TRBJ2-1
clone_size: -
d_call: -
cdr3_aa: CASSQDPPGSSYNEQFF
cdr3_nt: TGCGCCAGCAGCCAAGATCCCCCGGGAAGCTCCTACAATGAGCAGTTCTTC

v_call: TRBV7-9
j_call: TRBJ2-5
clone_size: -
d_call: TRBD2
cdr3_aa: CASSPRTSGSEAETQYF
cdr3_nt: TGTGCCAGCAGCCCCAGGACTAGCGGGAGCGAGGCAGAGACCCAGTACTTC

v_call: TRBV7-9
j_call: TRBJ2-3
clone_size: -
d_call: -
cdr3_aa: CASSPPRGDTDTQYF
cdr3_nt: TGTGCCAGCAGCCCCCCCCGCGGAGACACAGATACGCAGTATTTT